The 16 T cell receptor beta chains below come from one sample, sequenced in a study of T cells in Graves' hyperthyroidism and ophthalmopathy. TCR beta CDR3 region amplification was performed from RNA transcripts. TCR CDR3 regions were first amplified by RT-PCR with HTBI primers. TCRdb re-analysed the multiplex PCR reads in MiXCR, keeping a single row per CDR3 protein. Here the sample spans fewer than 800,000 distinct CDR3 sequences, about 15% being singletons. The sample was blood. Receptor source: a young man with Graves' hyperthyroidism.

This clonotype was seen a few times. This chain joins TRBV28 and TRBJ1-1, with TRBD1 as a possible D gene (6 bases). The CDR3 extends over 15 amino acids. Germline-derived CDR1 and CDR2 are MDHEN and SYDVKM. V lost 4 bases and J 4 bases, leaving 16 bases between the germline ends. CDR3 amino acids: CASSSHRVKITEAFF. CDR3 DNA: TGTGCCAGCAGTTCGCACAGGGTTAAAATCACTGAAGCTTTCTTT.

The chain carries TRBV20-1 and TRBJ2-2; D might be TRBD1 (5 bases). Germline values: CDR1 DFQATT, CDR2 SNEGSKA (reference sequence). V dropped 1 base and J dropped 0 bases, with 6 bases sitting between them. The CDR3 loop spans 14 amino acids. The CDR3 region is CSARGTTNTGELFF. CDR3 sequence (DNA): TGCAGTGCTAGAGGGACAACGAACACCGGGGAGCTGTTTTTT.

This clonotype showed up many times. DNA of the CDR3: TGTGCCAGCAGTTCTTTTCTAGCGGGGGGCACAGATACGCAGTATTTT. It yields the protein CASSSFLAGGTDTQYF. This sequence joins TRBV27 and TRBJ2-3; 10 nucleotides match TRBD2. The V segment lost 4 bases and the J segment 1 base; nucleotides outside the gene matches: 5. The CDR3 is made up of 16 amino acids. Germline V gene lookup returns CDR1 MNHEY and CDR2 SMNVEV (reference sequence).

V and J are TRBV28 and TRBJ2-3; 9 bases line up with TRBD2. Germline CDR1 reads MDHEN; CDR2 reads SYDVKM. V was clipped by 7 bases and J by 5 bases; unmatched bases: 22. This CDR3 is built from 19 residues. The CDR3 region has the DNA TGTGCCAGCATGCAACCCAACCCGATGAGTAGCGGGAGAGAAGATACGCAGTATTTT. This encodes CASMQPNPMSSGREDTQYF.

V and J are TRBV7-8 and TRBJ2-5; tentatively, D is TRBD1 (5 bases). This CDR3 is 17 amino acids long. V lost 7 bases and J lost 5, with 26 bases in between. Germline V gives CDR1 SGHVS, CDR2 FQNEAQ. CDR3 sequence (DNA): TGTGCCAGCATCTCTTCTCGACTTCCCAGGGATCACGAGACCCAGTACTTC. It yields the protein CASISSRLPRDHETQYF.

This clonotype was detected ten times or more. The chain recombines TRBV27 with TRBJ2-1, with D tentatively TRBD1 (7 bases). The CDR3 covers 15 residues. CDR1 MNHEY and CDR2 SMNVEV come from the germline V gene (reference sequence). V was pared by 5 bases and J by 5 bases, with 16 bases between. CDR3 coding DNA: TGTGCCAGCAGTGGGGGGACAGTACGCCACAATGAGCAGTTCTTC. Its protein is CASSGGTVRHNEQFF.

Notes on this clonotype: A much larger clonotype is one base distant, so this may be a read error. The V gene is TRBV20-1, the J gene TRBJ2-5; TRBD2 matches at 9 bases. Germline V lookup: CDR1 DFQATT, CDR2 SNEGSKA (reference sequence). The CDR3 contains 16 residues. CDR3 DNA: TGCAGTGCTAGACTAGCGGGACACCTCCCCATAGAGGCCCAGTACTTC. This translates into CSARLAGHLPIEAQYF.

J is TRBJ2-2 and V is TRBV5-1; tentative D call: TRBD2 (5 bases). V lost 0 bases and J 5 bases, leaving 8 bases between the germline ends. The V gene's germline CDR1 is SGHRS and CDR2 YFSETQ. This CDR3 has 14 residues. The DNA of the CDR3 is TGCGCCAGCAGCTTGGAGTGGGAGACCGGGGAGCTGTTTTTT. This encodes CASSLEWETGELFF.

This clonotype has a count of ten or more. V usage is TRBV10-3 and J usage is TRBJ2-7; 12 bases match TRBD1. Trimming cost V 6 bases and J 5 bases; bases outside gene matches: 11. Germline values: CDR1 ENHRY, CDR2 SYGVKD. This CDR3 has 16 residues. CDR3 region: CAIREPGQGAGDEQYF. CDR3 in DNA: TGTGCCATCAGGGAACCGGGACAGGGGGCCGGGGACGAGCAGTACTTC.

This clonotype was seen at least ten times. The J gene is TRBJ2-1, the V gene TRBV12-5, with D possibly being TRBD2 (6 bases). Trimming cost V 5 bases and J 2 bases, with 16 bases left between them. The CDR3 loop spans 16 amino acids. Germline values: CDR1 LGHNT, CDR2 FRNRAP. This chain's CDR3 is CASGPFVGGAYNEQFF. The CDR3, as DNA: TGTGCTAGTGGTCCCTTTGTGGGAGGAGCCTACAATGAGCAGTTCTTC.

The chain is built from TRBV27 and TRBJ2-7; the match to TRBD1 covers 7 bases. This CDR3 region has 14 residues. J gave up 5 bases and V 2 bases, and 6 bases lay outside the gene matches. CDR1 and CDR2 (germline): MNHEY, SMNVEV (reference sequence). CDR3 sequence: CASSLSRGPHEQYF. CDR3 coding DNA: TGTGCCAGCAGTTTAAGTAGGGGGCCCCACGAGCAGTACTTC.

The chain has TRBV12-3 or TRBV12-4 and TRBJ2-7; TRBD1 aligns across 8 bases. V lost 4 bases, J lost 6 bases, and 11 bases stayed unmatched. This CDR3 is 15 amino acids long. Here the CDR3 DNA reads TGTGCCAGCAGTTCGGACAGGGCGAACACCGGCGAGCAGTACTTC. This encodes CASSSDRANTGEQYF.

This clonotype showed up many times. The chain couples TRBV11-2 to TRBJ2-5; 10 positions agree with TRBD2. CDR1 and CDR2 from the germline V gene are SGHAT and FQNNGV. The CDR3 covers 18 residues. V trimming: 8 bases; J trimming: 4 bases; junction bases outside the gene matches: 19. CDR3 loop: CASLTRGTSAPKGETQYF. CDR3 coding DNA: TGTGCCAGCCTCACTAGGGGGACTAGCGCGCCCAAGGGAGAGACCCAGTACTTC.

This clonotype was counted many times. This chain connects TRBV18 to TRBJ2-7; D uncertain. The V gene's germline CDR1 is KGHSH and CDR2 LQKENI. The CDR3 sequence is 11 residues long. The V gene lost 2 bases and the J gene lost 5 bases, with 4 bases spanning the gap. The CDR3 spells CASSPNDEQYF. DNA of the CDR3: TGTGCCAGCTCACCAAACGACGAGCAGTACTTC. The full variable domain, rest sourced from reference TRBV18 and TRBJ2-7, is NAGVMQNPRHLVRRRGQEARLRCSPMKGHSHVYWYRQLPEEGLKFMVYLQKENIIDESGMPKERFSAEFPKEGPSILRIQQVVRGDSAAYFCASSPNDEQYFGPGTRLTVT.

This clonotype was detected a few times. The J gene is TRBJ1-3, the V gene TRBV7-9; 9 bases are a match to TRBD1. Looked up from germline, CDR1 is SEHNR and CDR2 is FQNEAQ (reference sequence). The CDR3 consists of 16 residues. V dropped 0 bases and J dropped 4; count of bases not matched to a gene: 4. CDR3 coding DNA: TGTGCCAGCAGCTTAGCGGCGACAGGGGGAGGAAACACCATATATTTT. Translating gives CASSLAATGGGNTIYF.

This clonotype has a handful of counts. CDR3 sequence: CSARDTPGLGNEQFF. As DNA, the CDR3 is TGCAGTGCTAGAGATACCCCAGGTCTGGGGAATGAGCAGTTCTTC. The chain employs TRBV20-1 and TRBJ2-1, with D unclear. V was clipped by 0 bases and J by 7 bases, with 16 bases between them. Germline V CDR1 and CDR2: DFQATT, SNEGSKA (reference sequence). The CDR3 is 15 amino acids.